The 24 T cell receptor beta chains below come from one sample, sequenced in a study of patients and donors after allogeneic stem cell transplantation. MiXCR, run by TCRdb on the RT-PCR reads, gives a single entry per CDR3 protein. The table includes more than 850,000 distinct CDR3 sequences, roughly 18% detected once. What was sequenced was blood, either unsorted or a sorted T cell fraction (not recorded which). The origin of the receptors is a human donor who was either an allogeneic HSCT recipient or a stem cell or donor lymphocyte infusion donor (not recorded which). It is not recorded whose cells these are; they may come from a transplant donor.

The CDR3 DNA reads as TGTGCCAGCAGGCCCGCGGTCAGTTCCGGGGAGCTGTTTTTT. It specifies CASRPAVSSGELFF. This chain links TRBV12-3 or TRBV12-4 with TRBJ2-2; no clear D gene. This CDR3 has 14 residues. The V end lost 6 bases, the J end lost 6 bases, and 14 bases lay between the germline ends.

This chain connects TRBV24-1 to TRBJ1-4; D gene uncertain. CDR1 and CDR2 from the germline V gene are KGHDR and SFDVKD. V dropped 3 bases and J dropped 8 bases, with 9 bases sitting between them. The CDR3 has 13 amino acids. CDR3 residues: CATSDLLQEKLFF. The DNA for the CDR3 is TGTGCCACCAGTGATCTACTCCAGGAAAAACTGTTTTTT.

The table lists this clonotype with many counts. V is TRBV6-2 or TRBV6-3 and J is TRBJ2-5; TRBD2 agrees at 9 bases. The CDR3 is made up of 14 amino acids. V was clipped by 6 bases and J by 4 bases; unmatched bases: 6. CDR1 and CDR2 (germline): MNHEY, SVGEGT. The CDR3 DNA reads TGTGCCAGCAGCCCCGGGACTAGCCGAGAGACCCAGTACTTC. Translating it yields CASSPGTSRETQYF.

This clonotype was counted only a few times. The chain couples TRBV7-2 to TRBJ1-1; D possibly corresponds to TRBD1 (6 bases). This CDR3 comprises 14 residues. The ends were cut back, 3 bases at V and 0 bases at J, with 8 bases in the middle. The germline V gene has CDR1 SGHTA and CDR2 FQGNSA. The CDR3 sequence is CASSLGAMNTEAFF. For the CDR3, the DNA is TGTGCCAGCAGCTTGGGGGCTATGAACACTGAAGCTTTCTTT.

This rearrangement joins TRBV25-1 to TRBJ1-2; possible D gene TRBD1, 6 bases. Germline CDR1 reads MGHDK; CDR2 reads SYGVNS. V lost 3 bases and J lost 3, with 8 bases in between. This CDR3 region has 13 residues. The CDR3, as DNA: TGTGCCAGCAGTGACCACAGGGACTATGGCTACACCTTC. This translates into CASSDHRDYGYTF.

This chain joins TRBV20-1 and TRBJ2-4; D uncertain. Germline V gives CDR1 DFQATT, CDR2 SNEGSKA (reference sequence). The CDR3 runs to 16 residues. V lost 3 bases to trimming and J lost 2 bases, with 17 bases between them. CDR3 sequence reads: CSASPNRFETKNIQYF. CDR3 bases: TGCAGTGCTAGCCCCAACAGATTTGAAACCAAAAACATTCAGTACTTC.

This clonotype occurred many times. This sequence joins TRBV15 and TRBJ2-4; 9 positions match TRBD1. The CDR3 has 17 residues. Germline V CDR1 and CDR2: LNHNV, YYDKDF (reference sequence). J gave up 2 bases and V 5 bases, and 10 bases lay outside the gene matches. The CDR3 sequence: CATSGTGTGLSKNIQYF. CDR3 in DNA: TGTGCCACCAGCGGGACCGGGACAGGGTTATCCAAAAACATTCAGTACTTC.

V usage is TRBV7-8 and J usage is TRBJ1-4, with 8 positions matching TRBD1. The CDR3 covers 19 residues. The V gene's germline CDR1 is SGHVS and CDR2 FQNEAQ. The ends lost 2 bases at V and 7 bases at J; junction bases unmatched: 18. Written as DNA, the CDR3 is TGTGCCAGCAGCTTAAGTTTTTTCGGGTCAGACAGGGGAGCTGAAAAACTGTTTTTT. It yields the protein CASSLSFFGSDRGAEKLFF.

The J gene is TRBJ2-3, the V gene TRBV20-1; possible D gene TRBD2, 6 bases. The germline V and J ends were trimmed by 2 bases and 6 bases, with 24 bases remaining between them. CDR1 and CDR2 (germline): DFQATT, SNEGSKA (reference sequence). The CDR3 is 17 residues long. CDR3 amino acids: CSARSGLPGTQGDTQYF. CDR3 DNA: TGCAGTGCTAGATCCGGATTACCCGGGACTCAAGGGGATACGCAGTATTTT.

Concerning this clonotype itself: The junction differs from germline at one of its ends, possibly a read error. This chain links TRBV2 with TRBJ1-2; 7 nucleotides agree with TRBD1. This CDR3 comprises 8 residues. Per the germline V gene, CDR1 is SNHLY and CDR2 is FYNNEI. CDR3 sequence (DNA): TGTGCCAGCAAAGGGGACAGCTTC. Translating gives CASKGDSF.

This clonotype was found many times. The rearrangement links TRBV5-5 to TRBJ2-3; D may be TRBD1 (5 bases). The CDR3 length is 15 residues. Germline CDR1 SGHKS, CDR2 YYEKEE (reference sequence). Trimming removed 2 bases at V and 0 bases at J, with 10 bases between. The CDR3 is CASSFTGESTDTQYF. The CDR3 DNA reads as TGTGCCAGCAGCTTCACAGGAGAAAGCACAGATACGCAGTATTTT.

This clonotype was observed at least ten times. This rearrangement joins TRBV2 to TRBJ2-1, with TRBD2 matching over 7 bases. CDR3 size: 15 residues. The germline CDR1 and CDR2 sequences are SNHLY and FYNNEI. After removal of 6 bases from V and 5 bases from J, the junction contained 10 bases not matched to a gene. CDR3 nucleotide sequence: TGTGCCAGCAGCCGCCGGACTAGTTGGGACAATGAGCAGTTCTTC. This translates into CASSRRTSWDNEQFF.

This rearrangement joins TRBV6-5 to TRBJ2-2; TRBD2 aligns across 15 bases. CDR1 and CDR2 (germline): MNHEY, SVGAGI. The trim removed 2 bases at V and 3 bases at J, leaving 1 base unmatched. The CDR3 consists of 17 residues. CDR3 bases: TGTGCCAGCAGTTACCGGACTAGCGGGAGGGACACCGGGGAGCTGTTTTTT. Amino acids: CASSYRTSGRDTGELFF.

This clonotype has a handful of counts. The rearrangement joins TRBV6-1 to TRBJ1-1; D gene ambiguous. CDR1 and CDR2 from the germline V gene are MNHNS and SASEGT. This CDR3 region has 12 residues. V was shortened by 6 bases and J by 8 bases, with 13 bases between the two germline ends. The CDR3 protein is CASSGWASEAFF. The DNA of the CDR3 is TGTGCCAGCAGCGGATGGGCGTCCGAAGCTTTCTTT.

A few counts support this clonotype. V is TRBV2 and J is TRBJ2-7, with D possibly being TRBD2 (5 bases). V gave up 4 bases and J gave up 0 bases, with 10 bases separating them. The germline gives CDR1 SNHLY, CDR2 FYNNEI. The CDR3 has 14 amino acids. The DNA of the CDR3 is TGTGCCAGCAGTGTTAGCGCGAGCTCCTACGAGCAGTACTTC. This codes for CASSVSASSYEQYF.

This chain uses TRBV28 with TRBJ2-3; D is unresolved. V shed 2 bases and J shed 0 bases, with 12 bases lying between them. The CDR3 spans 16 residues. Germline V lookup: CDR1 MDHEN, CDR2 SYDVKM. Written as DNA, the CDR3 is TGTGCCAGCAGTTTAAGCGCAGCCACTAGCACAGATACGCAGTATTTT. Protein: CASSLSAATSTDTQYF.

The chain uses TRBV2 and TRBJ2-2; D not certain. This CDR3 comprises 12 residues. From germline, CDR1 is SNHLY and CDR2 FYNNEI. Trimming left V 6 bases short and J 3 bases short, with 5 bases between. This CDR3 reads CASRKYTGELFF. CDR3 in DNA: TGTGCCAGCAGGAAATACACCGGGGAGCTGTTTTTT.

The chain links TRBV12-3 or TRBV12-4 to TRBJ2-1; 7 nucleotides line up with TRBD1. The J segment lost 6 bases and the V segment lost 5 bases, leaving 7 bases of the junction unmatched. The CDR3 sequence is 14 residues long. CDR3 residues: CASSRTGILNEQFF. In DNA form, the CDR3 reads TGTGCCAGCAGTCGGACAGGAATTCTCAATGAGCAGTTCTTC.

This chain links TRBV29-1 with TRBJ2-3; D is undetermined. CDR1 is SQVTM, CDR2 ANQGSEA, per germline. V lost 3 bases, J lost 1 base, and 14 bases lay in between. CDR3 length: 15 amino acids. CDR3 residues: CSVDGRPRRTDTQYF. In DNA, the CDR3 is TGCAGCGTTGACGGGCGGCCTCGACGCACAGATACGCAGTATTTT.

This clonotype occurred a few times. The chain employs TRBV20-1 and TRBJ2-1; 7 nucleotides align to TRBD2. V trimming: 3 bases; J trimming: 5 bases; junction bases outside the gene matches: 4. The CDR3 is 13 amino acids. Looked up from germline, CDR1 is DFQATT and CDR2 is SNEGSKA (reference sequence). The CDR3 bases are TGCAGTGCTAGGCCGGGGGGAAACAATGAGCAGTTCTTC. Amino acids: CSARPGGNNEQFF.

The count of this clonotype is one. A read error may be the cause here, since a much bigger clone is one base away. The chain uses TRBV12-3 or TRBV12-4 and TRBJ2-2; D might be TRBD1 (5 bases). CDR3 length equals 16 residues. Trimming removed 2 bases from V and 3 bases from J, with 13 bases in between. The CDR3 protein is CASSLKVGADTGELFF. The CDR3 DNA follows: TGTGCCAGCAGTTTAAAGGTAGGGGCGGACACCGGGGAGCTGTTTTTT.

The chain joins TRBV5-1 to TRBJ2-1; 11 nucleotides align to TRBD2. Germline CDR1 reads SGHRS; CDR2 reads YFSETQ. The CDR3 totals 16 residues. Unmatched junction bases numbered 7, after V lost 4 bases and J lost 4 bases. CDR3 sequence: CASSTGLADLYNEQFF. Here the CDR3 DNA reads TGCGCCAGCAGCACGGGACTAGCGGACTTATACAATGAGCAGTTCTTC.

Many counts were recorded for this clonotype. The CDR3 spells CASSFQGGGTEAFF. As DNA, the CDR3 is TGTGCCAGCAGTTTCCAGGGGGGCGGCACTGAAGCTTTCTTT. This chain uses TRBV12-3 or TRBV12-4 with TRBJ1-1; 7 bases align to TRBD1. The CDR3 has 14 residues. After removal of 3 bases from V and 4 bases from J, the junction contained 5 bases not matched to a gene.

This clonotype was found a few times. The J gene is TRBJ1-2, the V gene TRBV28; TRBD1 agrees at 10 bases. Unmatched junction bases numbered 11, after V lost 6 bases and J lost 4 bases. The germline gives CDR1 MDHEN, CDR2 SYDVKM. CDR3 size: 16 residues. CDR3 sequence reads: CASSTRGQGSFYGYTF. CDR3 in DNA: TGTGCCAGCAGCACGCGGGGACAGGGGAGCTTCTATGGCTACACCTTC.